Sequencing of this T cell receptor (beta chain) was carried out in a study of T cell responses to AZD1222 COVID-19 vaccine. Clones were read by immunoSEQ multiplex PCR, and TCRdb kept only the in-frame ones, dropping some. Of approximately 200,000 clones in the sample, about 87% were seen once. Between the trimmed V and J ends, which lost 4 bases and 6 bases, there was a span of 12 bases. The CDR3 sequence is 13 residues long. Germline-derived CDR1 and CDR2 are SGHNT and YYREEE (reference sequence). The V and J genes are TRBV5-4 and TRBJ2-3, with a possible D match to TRBD2 (5 bases). The material sequenced was peripheral blood, taken on day 0 of MenACWY control vaccination. The source of this sequence is an adult in good health. CDR3 coding DNA: TGTGCCAGCAGCAAGGAATGGGAGGATACGCAGTATTTT. This sequence encodes CASSKEWEDTQYF.